Below, 18 T cell receptor beta chains from the same sample are listed, as sequenced in a study of CD8 T cells in ankylosing spondylitis. Overall study results and limits: Blood from ankylosing spondylitis patients appeared to carry a characteristic eight-variant TCR beta motif.

Which antigens these TCRs recognize remains unknown. TCRdb reprocessed the 5' RACE reads via MiXCR and lists one record per CDR3 protein. The sample consists of approximately 540,000 distinct CDR3 sequences, approximately 12% of them appearing once. Sequences were obtained from blood, either unsorted or a sorted T cell fraction (not recorded which). The origin of the receptors is a male donor with ankylosing spondylitis.

V and J are TRBV24-1 and TRBJ2-3, with 12 bases fitting TRBD2. The CDR3 extends over 20 amino acids. J lost 2 bases, V lost 2 bases, and 13 bases had no gene match. Per the germline V gene, CDR1 is KGHDR and CDR2 is SFDVKD. Here the CDR3 DNA reads TGTGCCACCAGTGATTCGGACAGACTAGCGGGAGACCTCCTCACAGATACGCAGTATTTT. Amino acid sequence: CATSDSDRLAGDLLTDTQYF.

The J gene is TRBJ2-1, the V gene TRBV5-5; D possibly matches TRBD1 or TRBD2 (6 bases each). Trimming shortened V by 4 bases and J by 14 bases, and 13 bases separated the two germline ends. The germline V gene encodes CDR1 SGHKS and CDR2 YYEKEE (reference sequence). CDR3 size: 11 residues. CDR3 in amino acids: CASSPNREEFF. In DNA, the CDR3 is TGTGCCAGCAGCCCCAACAGGGAGGAGTTCTTC.

This clonotype occurred many times. The chain employs TRBV5-1 and TRBJ2-7, with TRBD2 matching over 13 bases. The CDR3 sequence is 16 residues long. V shed 1 base and J 6 bases; nucleotides not matched to a gene: 7. The germline CDR1 and CDR2 sequences are SGHRS and YFSETQ. DNA for the CDR3: TGCGCCAGCAGCTTGAGGACTAGCGGGAGAGAGGGCGAGCAGTACTTC. The encoded protein is CASSLRTSGREGEQYF. Based on the CDR3 plus reference TRBV5-1 and TRBJ2-7, the full variable domain is KAGVTQTPRYLIKTRGQQVTLSCSPISGHRSVSWYQQTPGQGLQFLFEYFSETQRNKGNFPGRFSGRQFSNSRSEMNVSTLELGDSALYLCASSLRTSGREGEQYFGPGTRLTVT.

The chain is built from TRBV7-6 and TRBJ2-7, with TRBD2 identical over 8 bases. CDR1 is SGHVS, CDR2 FNYEAQ, per germline. With V trimmed by 1 base and J by 2 bases, 4 bases remained unmatched. The CDR3 is made up of 15 amino acids. The CDR3 spells CASSLEDGRAYEQYF. For the CDR3, the DNA is TGTGCCAGCAGCTTAGAGGACGGGAGGGCCTACGAGCAGTACTTC.

This clonotype was observed a few times. The rearrangement uses TRBV29-1 and TRBJ2-3; 7 nucleotides match TRBD1. The CDR3 loop spans 13 amino acids. V dropped 1 base and J dropped 3; count of bases not matched to a gene: 1. Germline V lookup: CDR1 SQVTM, CDR2 ANQGSEA. In DNA, the CDR3 is TGCAGCGTTGAAGCACAGGGGACAGATACGCAGTATTTT. This codes for CSVEAQGTDTQYF.

This clonotype occurred a few times. This sequence joins TRBV11-2 and TRBJ1-2, with 8 bases that match TRBD1. Germline V gene sequence: CDR1 SGHAT, CDR2 FQNNGV. The CDR3 contains 15 residues. Trimming took 5 bases from V and 2 from J; bases not matched to a gene: 7. CDR3 region: CASSRGTGGNYGYTF. CDR3 sequence (DNA): TGTGCCAGCAGCCGAGGGACAGGCGGGAACTATGGCTACACCTTC.

This clonotype was counted only a few times. The rearrangement joins TRBV3-1 to TRBJ1-1, with D tentatively TRBD1 (6 bases). CDR1 is LGHDT, CDR2 YNNKEL, per germline (reference sequence). The V end lost 2 bases, the J end lost 4 bases, and 11 bases lay between the germline ends. CDR3 length: 14 residues. As DNA, the CDR3 is TGTGCCAGCAGCCAACCGGGGGGGGCCACTGAAGCTTTCTTT. Amino acids: CASSQPGGATEAFF.

This clonotype was detected a few times. The rearrangement joins TRBV18 to TRBJ2-2, with 8 bases that match TRBD2. Trimming took 3 bases from V and 4 from J; bases not matched to a gene: 1. Germline CDR1 KGHSH, CDR2 LQKENI. There are 14 residues in the CDR3. The chain's CDR3 is CASSPTSGTGELFF. The CDR3 nucleotides read TGTGCCAGCTCACCCACTAGCGGCACCGGGGAGCTGTTTTTT.

This clonotype was counted at least ten times. The chain combines TRBV12-3 or TRBV12-4 with TRBJ2-5; tentatively, D is TRBD2 (6 bases). V lost 6 bases, J lost 7 bases, and 12 bases lay in between. The CDR3 loop spans 12 amino acids. CDR3 bases: TGTGCCAGCAGCCGGGACTGGGGGACCCAGTACTTC. This encodes CASSRDWGTQYF.

This clonotype was detected many times. The chain has TRBV6-1 and TRBJ2-1, with 10 bases fitting TRBD2. CDR1 is MNHNS, CDR2 SASEGT, per germline. V shed 6 bases, J shed 9 bases, and the junction held 5 bases outside the gene matches. The CDR3 runs 13 residues. The CDR3 coding sequence is TGTGCCAGCAGCCGACTAGCGGGTGTTGAGCAGTTCTTC. This codes for CASSRLAGVEQFF.

This clonotype has a count of ten or more. V gene TRBV5-1 combines with J gene TRBJ2-7; weak D call: TRBD1 (5 bases). This CDR3 is built from 13 residues. V was cut by 0 bases and J by 3 bases, with 7 bases left in between. Germline V gives CDR1 SGHRS, CDR2 YFSETQ. This chain's CDR3 is CASSLEGDYEQYF. The CDR3 region has the DNA TGCGCCAGCAGCTTGGAAGGGGACTACGAGCAGTACTTC. Full variable domain (rest looked up from reference TRBV5-1 and TRBJ2-7): KAGVTQTPRYLIKTRGQQVTLSCSPISGHRSVSWYQQTPGQGLQFLFEYFSETQRNKGNFPGRFSGRQFSNSRSEMNVSTLELGDSALYLCASSLEGDYEQYFGPGTRLTVT.

Comments on this clonotype: At one end the junction does not follow the germline gene, possibly because of a read error. The chain carries TRBV20-1 and TRBJ2-3; 9 nucleotides agree with TRBD2. This CDR3 has 15 amino acids. Germline assignment: CDR1 DFQATT and CDR2 SNEGSKA (reference sequence). The CDR3 nucleotides read TGCAGTGATAGAAACCCAGCGGGAGGTTCAGATACGCAGTATTTT. Amino acid sequence: CSDRNPAGGSDTQYF.

CDR3 sequence: CASRPTGVRTGELFF. The CDR3 DNA reads TGTGCCAGCAGGCCCACAGGGGTTCGCACCGGGGAGCTGTTTTTT. The chain combines TRBV28 with TRBJ2-2, with TRBD1 matching 7 bases. The trim removed 6 bases at V and 4 bases at J, leaving 8 bases unmatched. Germline CDR1 MDHEN, CDR2 SYDVKM. This CDR3 comprises 15 residues.

This clonotype was observed a handful of times. This chain uses TRBV20-1 with TRBJ2-1; a possible D gene is TRBD1 (5 bases). The CDR3 is 16 residues long. Germline V gene lookup returns CDR1 DFQATT and CDR2 SNEGSKA (reference sequence). V dropped 5 bases and J dropped 4 bases, with 21 bases sitting between them. The CDR3 protein is CSAPTRLRALYNEQFF. CDR3 sequence (DNA): TGCAGTGCTCCGACCCGACTCAGGGCCCTATACAATGAGCAGTTCTTC.

The rearrangement joins TRBV24-1 to TRBJ2-1, with unresolved D. V was shortened by 4 bases and J by 3 bases, with 18 bases between the two germline ends. Germline CDR1 and CDR2: KGHDR and SFDVKD. This CDR3 has 17 residues. This CDR3 reads CATSDSLELGLYNEQFF. DNA of the CDR3: TGTGCCACCAGTGACTCCCTGGAGTTGGGCCTCTACAATGAGCAGTTCTTC.

The chain carries TRBV11-1 and TRBJ2-3; TRBD2 matches 14 bases. V dropped 5 bases and J dropped 3; count of bases not matched to a gene: 13. CDR1 and CDR2 from the germline V gene are SGHAT and FQDESV (reference sequence). The CDR3 covers 19 residues. CDR3 in amino acids: CASSQNRLAGGIRTDTQYF. The CDR3 DNA is TGTGCCAGCAGCCAAAATCGACTAGCGGGAGGGATTCGAACAGATACGCAGTATTTT.

This clonotype was seen a handful of times. This rearrangement joins TRBV6-1 to TRBJ1-2, with D hard to call. With 1 base removed from V and 0 bases from J, the gap between germline ends came to 6 bases. CDR3 length: 14 residues. Germline loops: CDR1 MNHNS, CDR2 SASEGT. CDR3 nucleotides: TGTGCCAGCAGTGAAGGAAGGACTAACTATGGCTACACCTTC. Protein: CASSEGRTNYGYTF.

This clonotype has only a few counts. The V call is TRBV20-1, the J call TRBJ2-5; TRBD2 agrees at 16 bases. Germline CDR1 is DFQATT and CDR2 is SNEGSKA (reference sequence). This CDR3 contains 15 residues. Germline trimming cut 6 bases from V and 9 bases from J; bases unmatched to any gene: 10. CDR3 in DNA: TGCAGTGCAGCTACCGGGACTAGCGGGGGGGATGCCCAGTACTTC. The encoded protein is CSAATGTSGGDAQYF.